This T cell receptor (beta chain) was sequenced during a study of cytomegalovirus exposure and HLA in healthy donors. Study-wide results and caveats: Cytomegalovirus status, reportedly, was diagnosed with high specificity and sensitivity by the classifier. According to a later analysis, most TCR beta chains associated with CMV appeared HLA-restricted.

This PCR relied on a set of 60 Vbeta primers and 13 Jbeta primers. Sequencing was performed with immunoSEQ multiplex PCR; in TCRdb, only in-frame clones are kept and a portion is missing. The table includes 250,000 to 300,000 clones, 80% to 90% detected once. A note on this clone: Its antigen is unidentified.

This CDR3 is 18 amino acids long. CDR1 and CDR2 from the germline V gene are KGHSH and LQKENI. V lost 0 bases and J lost 0, with 17 bases in between. The J gene is TRBJ1-2, the V gene TRBV18, with D maybe TRBD1 (5 bases). The receptor was derived from a woman in her forties in good health and CMV-seropositive. The sequencing input was PBMCs. This CDR3 is CASSPPPGIMATNYGYTF. The CDR3 nucleotides read TGTGCCAGCTCACCACCCCCAGGGATTATGGCGACTAACTATGGCTACACCTTC. Complete variable domain (other parts from reference TRBV18 and TRBJ1-2): NAGVMQNPRHLVRRRGQEARLRCSPMKGHSHVYWYRQLPEEGLKFMVYLQKENIIDESGMPKERFSAEFPKEGPSILRIQQVVRGDSAAYFCASSPPPGIMATNYGYTFGSGTRLTVV.